This T cell receptor (beta chain) derives from a study of early T cells in non-severe SARS-CoV-2 infection. Unique molecular identifiers were attached to individual cDNA molecules. TCRdb used MiXCR to reprocess the 5' RACE reads, holding one entry per CDR3 protein. The sample lists about 66,000 distinct CDR3 sequences; 18% were seen once. Trimming stripped 5 bases from V and 2 bases from J, with 19 bases between. In germline, CDR1 is MNHEY, CDR2 SMNVEV (reference sequence). This CDR3 contains 16 residues. The sample in question was whole blood, obtained at baseline. The clonotype originates from an adult who was a healthcare worker with PCR-confirmed SARS-CoV-2 infection or an uninfected control (not recorded which). The chain joins TRBV27 to TRBJ2-7; D is uncertain. CDR3 DNA: TGTGCCAGCAGTCCCACATCCCGGATCCGAGCCTACGAGCAGTACTTC. It translates to CASSPTSRIRAYEQYF.